The rows below give T cell receptor beta chains drawn from one sample of a study of T cells in Graves' hyperthyroidism and ophthalmopathy. TCRdb called the multiplex PCR reads again in MiXCR, with one record for every CDR3 protein. Here the sample spans a few hundred thousand distinct CDR3 sequences, around 20% being singletons. Sequencing was performed on blood. The receptors were gathered from a man younger than 30 with Graves' hyperthyroidism. Both conserved end residues are trimmed from each CDR3. A row's size may be missing; if present it is once, few, many or a size class.

j_call v_call clone_size cdr3_aa
TRBJ2-7 TRBV28 . ASSLYGRAGARYEQY
TRBJ1-2 TRBV3-1 . ASSYRDRGLLDYGYT
TRBJ1-1 TRBV19 few ASSIGGTLNTEAF
TRBJ1-5 TRBV7-8 . ASSLGGGEGDQPQH
TRBJ2-4 TRBV14 many ASSLAQGSIQY
TRBJ1-1 TRBV19 . ASSGGTEAL
TRBJ1-1 TRBV9 many ASSEGAGGLRGEAF
TRBJ2-7 TRBV19 many ASSLKTGGAQY
TRBJ1-6 TRBV12-3/TRBV12-4 . ASRTRLTGGSPLH
TRBJ1-5 TRBV6-1 many ASSNREGPQH
TRBJ2-7 TRBV12-3/TRBV12-4 many ASSFGPGGYEQY
TRBJ1-2 TRBV30 many AWKGTAYGYT
TRBJ2-5 TRBV7-8 . ALRGGGSGTKY
TRBJ1-2 TRBV19 many ASSIKGQGFYGYT
TRBJ1-1 TRBV12-3/TRBV12-4 many ASSLEITLQKNTEAF
TRBJ2-4 TRBV5-4 many ASSSRTENIQY
TRBJ2-3 TRBV5-1 few ASSWDGRTDTQY
TRBJ1-6 TRBV6-5 . ASSYTSLGANSPLH
TRBJ2-5 TRBV6-1 few ASTGGQTQY
TRBJ2-7 TRBV6-1 many ASSVTTDEQY
TRBJ1-1 TRBV6-2/TRBV6-3 . ASRWGLTEAF
TRBJ2-7 TRBV10-3 . AISEVGPSYEQY
TRBJ2-5 TRBV7-9 many ASTPPGGWETQY
TRBJ2-7 TRBV5-8 . ASSLAGAGSYEQY
TRBJ1-5 TRBV28 many ASYLSRGEGLYQPQH